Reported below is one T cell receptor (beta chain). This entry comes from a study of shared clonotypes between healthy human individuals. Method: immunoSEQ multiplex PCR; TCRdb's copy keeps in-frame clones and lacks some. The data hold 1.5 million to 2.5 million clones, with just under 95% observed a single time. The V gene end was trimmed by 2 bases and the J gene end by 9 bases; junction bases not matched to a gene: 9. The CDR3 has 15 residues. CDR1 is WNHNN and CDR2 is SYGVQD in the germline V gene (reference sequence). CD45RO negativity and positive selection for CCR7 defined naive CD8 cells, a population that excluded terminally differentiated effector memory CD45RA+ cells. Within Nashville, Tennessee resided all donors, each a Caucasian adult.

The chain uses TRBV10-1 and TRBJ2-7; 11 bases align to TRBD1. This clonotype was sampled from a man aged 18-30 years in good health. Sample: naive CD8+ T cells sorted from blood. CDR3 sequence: CASSEPGTGGPGQYF. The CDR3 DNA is TGCGCCAGCAGTGAGCCCGGGACAGGGGGTCCCGGGCAGTACTTC.